This record looks at one T cell receptor beta chain sequence and its context. The sample is drawn from a study of PD-L1 blockade in urothelial cancer. Individual patients had between 1 and 8 samples, taken pretreatment and on-treatment. The CDR3 contains 13 residues. From germline, CDR1 is WSHSY and CDR2 SAAADI. Trimming at V came to 8 bases and at J to 1 base, leaving 2 bases not matched to a gene. TCRdb's table, derived via immunoSEQ multiplex PCR, lists solely in-frame clones and lacks some. The table includes under 90,000 clones, roughly nine tenths detected once. The chain links TRBV10-2 to TRBJ1-5; 7 bases align to TRBD1. The sample in question was PBMCs, obtained around atezolizumab (anti-PD-L1) treatment. This clonotype was obtained from a man aged 55 to 70 with urothelial cancer. CDR3: CASQTGSNQPQHF. The CDR3, as DNA: TGCGCCAGCCAGACAGGGAGCAATCAGCCCCAGCATTTT.